The sequence of this TCR beta chain was determined in a study of T cells after yellow fever vaccination. Points from the study as a whole: Most clones from primary vaccination were detected again post-booster (around 96% CD4, approximately 90% CD8). The secondary response peaked faster, at day 5 versus 15, but was weaker. Abundant contaminating clonotypes from the bulk population could appear in FACS-sorted repertoires.

MiXCR was run by TCRdb on the 5' RACE reads, yielding one entry per CDR3 protein. Among about 58,000 distinct CDR3 sequences listed, around 6.5% were seen once. A few counts support this clonotype. Antigen: not known. The material sequenced was CD8+ T cells sorted from PBMCs, taken on the day of the first yellow fever vaccination. The clonotype was recovered from a man between 18 and 29 years old who received the YFV17D yellow fever vaccine.

CDR3 sequence: CASSHPRPAGTNVLTF. The DNA of the CDR3 is TGCGCCAGCAGCCATCCCAGACCCGCAGGAACCAACGTCCTGACTTTC. V is TRBV4-1 and J is TRBJ2-6; no reliable D call. CDR3 size: 16 residues. The germline V and J ends were trimmed by 3 bases and 8 bases, with 17 bases remaining between them. Germline CDR1 MGHRA, CDR2 YSYEKL.